The 20 T cell receptor beta chains below all came from one sample that was sequenced in a study of blood T cell repertoires in COVID-19. Using immunoSEQ multiplex PCR, the repertoire was profiled, and TCRdb retains in-frame clones only, with some absent. The data contain some 160,000 clones, roughly 81% of them singletons. Source material: peripheral blood. The source is a woman of 80 years or more with COVID-19, enrolled during active disease.

The chain has TRBV7-3 and TRBJ2-2; 9 positions match TRBD1. This CDR3 is 14 amino acids long. CDR1 is SGHTA and CDR2 is FQGTGA in the germline V gene. After removal of 2 bases from V and 6 bases from J, the junction contained 1 base not matched to a gene. The CDR3 here is CASSLWTGAGELFF. DNA of the CDR3: TGTGCCAGCAGCTTATGGACAGGGGCCGGGGAGCTGTTTTTT.

The gene calls are TRBV19 and TRBJ2-3, with 12 bases identical to TRBD2. Germline-derived CDR1 and CDR2 are LNHDA and SQIVND (reference sequence). CDR3 size: 16 residues. V trimming: 3 bases; J trimming: 2 bases; junction bases outside the gene matches: 3. In DNA, the CDR3 is TGTGCCAGTAGTATCCTAGCGGGAGGGCCCACAGATACGCAGTATTTT. It codes for CASSILAGGPTDTQYF. Looking up the rest from reference TRBV19 and TRBJ2-3 gives the full variable domain: DGGITQSPKYLFRKEGQNVTLSCEQNLNHDAMYWYRQDPGQGLRLIYYSQIVNDFQKGDIAEGYSVSREKKESFPLTVTSAQKNPTAFYLCASSILAGGPTDTQYFGPGTRLTVL.

Here the CDR3 reads CASSLVEGYTEAFF. CDR3 bases: TGTGCCAGCAGCTTAGTTGAGGGTTACACTGAAGCTTTCTTT. This chain links TRBV7-9 with TRBJ1-1; D not certain. The CDR3 spans 14 residues. V lost 1 base to trimming and J lost 3 bases, with 9 bases between them. CDR1 and CDR2 from the germline V gene are SEHNR and FQNEAQ (reference sequence).

This clone was detected only once. The V call is TRBV14, the J call TRBJ2-7; TRBD1 might be the D (6 bases). V lost 1 base to trimming and J lost 10 bases, with 11 bases between them. This CDR3 comprises 12 residues. In germline, CDR1 is SGHDN, CDR2 FVKESK. The CDR3 protein is CASSQGFGTQYF. The CDR3 DNA is TGTGCCAGCAGCCAAGGTTTCGGGACACAGTACTTC.

The V call is TRBV27, the J call TRBJ1-1, with a weak D call TRBD1 (5 bases). Germline CDR1 MNHEY, CDR2 SMNVEV (reference sequence). This CDR3 contains 14 residues. The V end was cut by 3 bases, the J end by 11 bases, with 19 bases between. CDR3 loop: CASSFLGDGGTAFF. Written as DNA, the CDR3 is TGTGCCAGCAGTTTCCTTGGCGACGGGGGGACGGCTTTCTTT.

The chain has TRBV5-4 and TRBJ1-2; 11 bases map to TRBD1. The germline gives CDR1 SGHNT, CDR2 YYREEE (reference sequence). The CDR3 totals 17 residues. Trimming at V came to 3 bases and at J to 1 base, leaving 8 bases not matched to a gene. CDR3 amino acids: CASSSRDRGIYNYGYTF. For the CDR3, the DNA is TGTGCCAGCAGCTCGCGGGACAGGGGGATCTATAACTATGGCTACACCTTC.

The sample holds one count of this clone. V is TRBV4-1 and J is TRBJ2-3; tentatively, D is TRBD2 (7 bases). Trimming took off 1 base at V and 9 bases at J, with 20 bases between the two ends. In germline, CDR1 is MGHRA, CDR2 YSYEKL. This CDR3 comprises 16 residues. In DNA form, the CDR3 reads TGCGCCAGCAGCCAAGCCGTAGGGGGAGGGCCGGCCACGCAGTATTTT. It is translated as CASSQAVGGGPATQYF.

This clone was seen just once. The gene calls are TRBV2 and TRBJ2-7; 15 bases map to TRBD2. This CDR3 is built from 15 residues. J was trimmed by 4 bases and V by 7 bases; bases with no gene match: 5. CDR1 is SNHLY and CDR2 is FYNNEI in the germline V gene. CDR3 coding DNA: TGTGCCAGCACCCCGGGACTAGCGGGAGGATACGAGCAGTACTTC. It codes for CASTPGLAGGYEQYF.

This chain uses TRBV6-6 with TRBJ1-2; TRBD1 matches 7 bases. Germline V gene lookup returns CDR1 MNHNY and CDR2 SVGAGI (reference sequence). CDR3 length: 13 amino acids. V lost 5 bases, J lost 8 bases, and 8 bases stayed unmatched. CDR3 in DNA: TGTGCCAGCAGTCCACAGGGGAGATTAGGCTACACCTTC. This codes for CASSPQGRLGYTF.

V and J are TRBV5-6 and TRBJ1-1; D gene ambiguous. This CDR3 is built from 11 residues. Germline CDR1 SGHDT, CDR2 YYEEEE. V was clipped by 7 bases and J by 3 bases, with 7 bases between them. This CDR3 is CASGRDTEAFF. For the CDR3, the DNA is TGTGCCAGCGGCCGGGACACTGAAGCTTTCTTT.

The chain joins TRBV6-4 to TRBJ1-6; D uncertain. The CDR3 is 14 amino acids. CDR1 and CDR2 (germline): MRHNA, SNTAGT. V was shortened by 6 bases and J by 5 bases, with 11 bases between the two germline ends. CDR3 DNA: TGTGCCAGCAGCCAACAGAGAAATAATTCACCCCTCCACTTT. It yields the protein CASSQQRNNSPLHF.

The genes are TRBV18 and TRBJ1-5; no clear D gene. The CDR3 runs to 13 residues. The germline gives CDR1 KGHSH, CDR2 LQKENI. V was pared by 3 bases and J by 3 bases, with 6 bases between. CDR3 nucleotides: TGTGCCAGCTCACCGGCCGACAATCAGCCCCAGCATTTT. It is translated as CASSPADNQPQHF.

V gene TRBV12-3 or TRBV12-4 combines with J gene TRBJ1-1; weak D call: TRBD1 (5 bases). The length of the CDR3 is 12 residues. V was pared by 5 bases and J by 4 bases, with 8 bases between. CDR3 coding DNA: TGTGCCAGCAGTCAGGGTCCCACTGAAGCTTTCTTT. Its protein is CASSQGPTEAFF.

This chain uses TRBV5-1 with TRBJ2-3; 7 nucleotides align to TRBD1. CDR1 SGHRS and CDR2 YFSETQ come from the germline V gene. This CDR3 has 14 residues. The V segment lost 5 bases and the J segment 4 bases; nucleotides outside the gene matches: 7. The CDR3 spells CASSSTGSSDTQYF. DNA for the CDR3: TGCGCCAGCAGTTCGACAGGGTCTTCAGATACGCAGTATTTT. Full variable domain (rest looked up from reference TRBV5-1 and TRBJ2-3): KAGVTQTPRYLIKTRGQQVTLSCSPISGHRSVSWYQQTPGQGLQFLFEYFSETQRNKGNFPGRFSGRQFSNSRSEMNVSTLELGDSALYLCASSSTGSSDTQYFGPGTRLTVL.

V gene TRBV4-2 combines with J gene TRBJ2-2; unclear D gene. The CDR3 is 16 residues long. Per the germline V gene, CDR1 is LGHNA and CDR2 is YNFKEQ. V was clipped by 1 base and J by 2 bases, with 11 bases between them. In DNA, the CDR3 is TGTGCCAGCAGCCAAGTCCCACAGCTTAACACCGGGGAGCTGTTTTTT. This gives the protein CASSQVPQLNTGELFF.

The chain is built from TRBV6-6 and TRBJ1-6; D gene unclear. The V gene lost 7 bases and the J gene lost 0 bases, with 10 bases spanning the gap. Germline lookup yields CDR1 MNHNY and CDR2 SVGAGI (reference sequence). This CDR3 has 15 residues. The CDR3 DNA is TGTGCCAGCAAACCGCCGAGCTCCTATAATTCACCCCTCCACTTT. It specifies CASKPPSSYNSPLHF.

This clone was detected only once. The chain employs TRBV7-5 and TRBJ1-1; TRBD1 was called by the table and not checked on the DNA. TRBV7-5 is tagged as a pseudogene. This CDR3 region has 17 residues. The CDR3 protein is CVRSLPTYATTGPEAFF. CDR3 DNA: TGTGTCAGAAGCTTGCCAACCTACGCGACGACAGGACCTGAAGCTTTCTTT.

This clone was counted once. The gene calls are TRBV15 and TRBJ2-7; D not resolved. The CDR3 totals 14 residues. The V gene lost 0 bases and the J gene lost 2 bases, with 8 bases spanning the gap. Germline CDR1 is LNHNV and CDR2 is YYDKDF (reference sequence). The CDR3 loop is CATSRDRSAYEQYF. CDR3 DNA sequence: TGTGCCACCAGCAGAGACAGGTCAGCCTACGAGCAGTACTTC.

This chain uses TRBV10-3 with TRBJ1-1, with TRBD1 as a possible D gene (6 bases). Germline V gives CDR1 ENHRY, CDR2 SYGVKD. Between the trimmed V and J ends, which lost 1 base and 4 bases, there was a span of 19 bases. This CDR3 contains 17 residues. The CDR3 loop is CAISEFIGGAQATEAFF. CDR3 nucleotide sequence: TGTGCCATCAGTGAGTTCATTGGGGGGGCGCAAGCCACTGAAGCTTTCTTT.

The rearrangement links TRBV18 to TRBJ1-2; TRBD1 matches 9 bases. This CDR3 region has 14 residues. CDR1 and CDR2 from the germline V gene are KGHSH and LQKENI. The V segment lost 2 bases and the J segment 7 bases; nucleotides outside the gene matches: 5. The CDR3: CASSPTGGVAGYTF. The CDR3 DNA reads as TGTGCCAGCTCACCAACAGGGGGCGTTGCTGGCTACACCTTC.